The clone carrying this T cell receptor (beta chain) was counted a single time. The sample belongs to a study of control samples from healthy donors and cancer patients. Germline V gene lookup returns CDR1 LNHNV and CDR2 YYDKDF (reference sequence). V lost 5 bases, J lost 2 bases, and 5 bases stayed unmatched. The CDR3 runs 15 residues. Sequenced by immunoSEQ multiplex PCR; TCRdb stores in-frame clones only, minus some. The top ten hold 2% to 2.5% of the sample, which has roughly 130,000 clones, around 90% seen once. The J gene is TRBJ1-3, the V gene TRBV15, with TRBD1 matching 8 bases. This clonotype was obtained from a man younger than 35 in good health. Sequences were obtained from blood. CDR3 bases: TGTGCCACCAGCGGGGCGGACAGGGCTGGAAACACCATATATTTT. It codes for CATSGADRAGNTIYF.